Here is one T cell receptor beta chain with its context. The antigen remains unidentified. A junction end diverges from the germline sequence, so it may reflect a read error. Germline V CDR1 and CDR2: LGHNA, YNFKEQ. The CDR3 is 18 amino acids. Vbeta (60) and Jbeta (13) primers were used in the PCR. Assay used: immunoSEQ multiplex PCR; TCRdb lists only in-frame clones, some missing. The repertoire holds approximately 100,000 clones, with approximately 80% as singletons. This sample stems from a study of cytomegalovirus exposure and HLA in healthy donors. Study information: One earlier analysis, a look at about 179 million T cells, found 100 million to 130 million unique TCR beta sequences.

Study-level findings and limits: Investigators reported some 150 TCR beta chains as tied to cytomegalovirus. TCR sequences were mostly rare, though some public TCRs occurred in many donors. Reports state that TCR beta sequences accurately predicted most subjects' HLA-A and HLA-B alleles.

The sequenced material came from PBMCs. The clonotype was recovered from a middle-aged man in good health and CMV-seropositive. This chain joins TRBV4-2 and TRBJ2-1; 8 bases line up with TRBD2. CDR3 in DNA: TGTGCCAGCAGCCGAGAGCGACGGGAGGGGGGGCCATACAATGGGCAGTTCTTC. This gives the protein CASSRERREGGPYNGQFF.